Following are 16 T cell receptor beta chains from one sample sequenced in a study of shared clonotypes between healthy human individuals. This table comes from immunoSEQ multiplex PCR, and its TCRdb copy is limited to in-frame clones, with some not included. The data hold 490,000 or so clones, with around 80% observed a single time. The sample was PBMCs. These receptors came from a middle-aged woman in good health. Some clones in this sample may be carry-over from other donors' samples.

The V call is TRBV28, the J call TRBJ2-4; 13 nucleotides line up with TRBD2. Looked up from germline, CDR1 is MDHEN and CDR2 is SYDVKM. Germline trimming cut 5 bases from V and 8 bases from J; bases unmatched to any gene: 9. This CDR3 has 16 amino acids. The CDR3: CASSPGLAGAGDIQYF. The CDR3 DNA reads as TGTGCCAGCAGTCCAGGACTAGCGGGAGCGGGGGACATTCAGTACTTC.

The chain joins TRBV4-3 to TRBJ2-2, with 9 positions matching TRBD2. The CDR3 consists of 17 residues. The V segment lost 4 bases and the J segment 2 bases; nucleotides outside the gene matches: 8. Germline assignment: CDR1 LGHNA and CDR2 YSLEER. Here the CDR3 DNA reads TGCGCCAGCAGCCGCGGAGCGGGAGGATTTAACACCGGGGAGCTGTTTTTT. Translation gives CASSRGAGGFNTGELFF.

The rearrangement uses TRBV6-6 and TRBJ2-3; 8 nucleotides align to TRBD2. CDR1 and CDR2 from the germline V gene are MNHNY and SVGAGI (reference sequence). The CDR3 is 15 amino acids. Trimming at V came to 2 bases and at J to 8 bases, leaving 9 bases not matched to a gene. The CDR3 DNA reads as TGTGCCAGCAGTTACGAACGGGGGGGGAGGGTTACGCAGTATTTT. Its protein is CASSYERGGRVTQYF.

For this clone: Other DNA sequences from this sample encode an identical CDR3 as well. This chain's CDR3 is CASSRTGLAGVEQYF. The CDR3 nucleotides are TGTGCCAGCAGCCGGACGGGACTAGCGGGAGTCGAGCAGTACTTC. The gene calls are TRBV2 and TRBJ2-7; 14 positions agree with TRBD2. In germline, CDR1 is SNHLY, CDR2 FYNNEI. With 6 bases clipped from V and 6 bases from J, the junction kept 7 bases outside the gene matches. This CDR3 region has 15 residues.

The gene calls are TRBV28 and TRBJ1-2; D uncertain. The CDR3 runs 11 residues. Germline CDR1 and CDR2: MDHEN and SYDVKM. V was pared by 5 bases and J by 5 bases, with 6 bases between. CDR3 residues: CASSTQYGYTF. Here the CDR3 DNA reads TGTGCCAGCAGTACACAGTATGGCTACACCTTC.

This sequence joins TRBV7-9 and TRBJ1-2; D gene unclear. The CDR3 covers 13 residues. Trimming stripped 5 bases from V and 6 bases from J, with 13 bases between. Germline V gene data show CDR1 as SEHNR and CDR2 as FQNEAQ (reference sequence). As DNA, the CDR3 is TGTGCCAGCAGCGCCGATCTAGGTGATGGCTACACCTTC. It translates to CASSADLGDGYTF.

This rearrangement joins TRBV15 to TRBJ2-7, with D possibly being TRBD2 (6 bases). The ends were cut back, 6 bases at V and 3 bases at J, with 15 bases in the middle. The CDR3 is 14 residues long. Germline V lookup: CDR1 LNHNV, CDR2 YYDKDF (reference sequence). CDR3 DNA: TGTGCCACCAGTTCCGAGCGGGCAGTCTACGAGCAGTACTTC. As protein: CATSSERAVYEQYF.

The chain uses TRBV14 and TRBJ2-5, with 7 bases aligning to TRBD1. Germline V gives CDR1 SGHDN, CDR2 FVKESK. The CDR3 is made up of 13 amino acids. J lost 10 bases, V lost 0 bases, and 5 bases had no gene match. For the CDR3, the DNA is TGTGCCAGCAGCCAAGAATTAGGGGACAGCCAGTACTTC. Translation: CASSQELGDSQYF.

This clone was recorded a few times. The rearrangement uses TRBV28 and TRBJ2-3; no reliable D call. The CDR3 runs to 12 residues. With 7 bases removed from V and 0 bases from J, the gap between germline ends came to 5 bases. Germline V gene sequence: CDR1 MDHEN, CDR2 SYDVKM. The CDR3 nucleotides read TGTGCCAGCACGTCAAGCACAGATACGCAGTATTTT. Its translation is CASTSSTDTQYF.

Regarding this clone: Mismatch with germline at one junction end may stem from a read error. The chain recombines TRBV29-1 with TRBJ1-2, with D unresolved. The germline V gene has CDR1 SQVTM and CDR2 ANQGSEA. This CDR3 has 11 residues. CDR3 bases: TGCAGCGAGTCCTCAAGCTATGGCTACATCTTC. It yields the protein CSESSSYGYIF.

The genes are TRBV5-8 and TRBJ2-1; 8 bases align to TRBD2. CDR3 length: 15 residues. V was clipped by 4 bases and J by 7 bases; unmatched bases: 10. CDR1 and CDR2 (germline): SGHTS, YDEGEE. The CDR3 nucleotides read TGTGCCAGCAGCATTACCGGGACTAGACGAAATGAGCAGTTCTTC. Protein sequence: CASSITGTRRNEQFF.

A word on this clone: A read error may be the cause here, since a much bigger clone is one base away. Different DNA sequences within this sample yield the same CDR3. The chain recombines TRBV30 with TRBJ2-7, with D unclear. The length of the CDR3 is 14 residues. Germline lookup yields CDR1 GTSNPN and CDR2 SVGIG (reference sequence). CDR3 nucleotides: TGTGCTTGGAGTAATCCCATACTTCGTTACGAGCAGTACTTC. This encodes CAWSNPILRYEQYF.

This clone was observed a single time. The chain recombines TRBV5-1 with TRBJ2-5; TRBD1 is a possible D gene (6 bases). CDR1 and CDR2 (germline): SGHRS, YFSETQ. The V end lost 4 bases, the J end lost 1 base, and 14 bases lay between the germline ends. The CDR3 runs to 15 residues. The CDR3 DNA reads as TGCGCCAGCAGCCCGAACAGGGTCTCCCAAGAGACCCAGTACTTC. Protein: CASSPNRVSQETQYF. Looking up the rest from reference TRBV5-1 and TRBJ2-5 gives the full variable domain: KAGVTQTPRYLIKTRGQQVTLSCSPISGHRSVSWYQQTPGQGLQFLFEYFSETQRNKGNFPGRFSGRQFSNSRSEMNVSTLELGDSALYLCASSPNRVSQETQYFGPGTRLLVL.

This clone has only a few counts. V and J are TRBV29-1 and TRBJ2-7; D call uncertain. V lost 1 base and J 2 bases, leaving 9 bases between the germline ends. The CDR3 covers 13 residues. Germline V gives CDR1 SQVTM, CDR2 ANQGSEA. Here the CDR3 DNA reads TGCAGCGTTGAAGTAGGGCAGGCCTACGAGCAGTACTTC. Its translation: CSVEVGQAYEQYF.

The chain uses TRBV5-1 and TRBJ2-1, with TRBD2 matching over 7 bases. The germline CDR1 and CDR2 sequences are SGHRS and YFSETQ. Trimming at V came to 1 base and at J to 8 bases, leaving 6 bases not matched to a gene. CDR3 size: 14 residues. The CDR3 here is CASSLRAGVDEQFF. As DNA, the CDR3 is TGCGCCAGCAGCTTGCGGGCGGGAGTCGATGAGCAGTTCTTC. Variable domain in full (rest from reference TRBV5-1 and TRBJ2-1): KAGVTQTPRYLIKTRGQQVTLSCSPISGHRSVSWYQQTPGQGLQFLFEYFSETQRNKGNFPGRFSGRQFSNSRSEMNVSTLELGDSALYLCASSLRAGVDEQFFGPGTRLTVL.

The chain's CDR3 is CASSLSATQETQYF. The CDR3 DNA reads as TGTGCCAGCAGCCTCTCAGCGACCCAAGAGACCCAGTACTTC. The chain carries TRBV11-2 and TRBJ2-5; unclear D gene. V was pared by 5 bases and J by 1 base, with 11 bases between. The CDR3 spans 14 residues. Germline V CDR1 and CDR2: SGHAT, FQNNGV.